This record covers a single T cell receptor (beta chain). V shed 5 bases and J 15 bases; nucleotides not matched to a gene: 7. The CDR3 totals 12 residues. CDR1 SNHLY and CDR2 FYNNEI come from the germline V gene. The entry originates in a study of Ad26.COV2.S vaccination and SARS-CoV-2 variants. Clones were sequenced by immunoSEQ multiplex PCR, and TCRdb holds only the in-frame ones, with some missing. The sample holds hundreds of thousands of clones, 80% to 90% seen once. Treatment here: about 20 received Ad26.COV2.S at low or high dose, single or two shots; roughly five received placebo; per-sample allocation not given. The study sampled participants on day 63 after the first vaccine or placebo injection.

The rearrangement joins TRBV2 to TRBJ2-1, with 10 nucleotides matching TRBD2. This receptor was identified in a person between 18 and 59 years old who received the Ad26.COV2.S COVID-19 vaccine or a placebo. Source: peripheral blood, taken in a trial of Ad26.COV2.S vaccine versus placebo. The CDR3 loop is CASSNTGTSVFF. In DNA form, the CDR3 reads TGTGCCAGCAGTAATACCGGGACTAGCGTGTTCTTC.